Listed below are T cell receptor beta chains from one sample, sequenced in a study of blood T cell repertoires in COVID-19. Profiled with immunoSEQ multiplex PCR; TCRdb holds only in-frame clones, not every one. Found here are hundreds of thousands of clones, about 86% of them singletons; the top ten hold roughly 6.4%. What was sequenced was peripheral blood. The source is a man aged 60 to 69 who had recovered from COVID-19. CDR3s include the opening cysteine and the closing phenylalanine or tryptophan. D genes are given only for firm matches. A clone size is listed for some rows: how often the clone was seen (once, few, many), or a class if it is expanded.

DNA: TGTGCCAGCAGACCGACAGGGAGTAATGCAGATACGCAGTATTTT; CDR3: CASRPTGSNADTQYF; D: TRBD1; V: TRBV7-2; size: once; J: TRBJ2-3
DNA: TGTGCCAGCAGTGAAACAGGGGGGACTGAAGCTTTCTTT; CDR3: CASSETGGTEAFF; D: TRBD1; V: TRBV2; size: few; J: TRBJ1-1
DNA: TGTGCCAGTAGTATAGGCGGGACGCATGCCGATGGCTACACCTTC; CDR3: CASSIGGTHADGYTF; D: -; V: TRBV19; size: once; J: TRBJ1-2
DNA: TGTGCCAGCAGCCAATTGTCAGGCTACACTGAAGCTTTCTTT; CDR3: CASSQLSGYTEAFF; D: -; V: TRBV14; size: few; J: TRBJ1-1
DNA: TGTGCCAGCAGTACCGGGGACAGGGGTAACTATGGCTACACCTTC; CDR3: CASSTGDRGNYGYTF; D: TRBD1; V: TRBV6-5; size: -; J: TRBJ1-2
DNA: TGTGCCAGTAGTCCACAGGGTAACTATGGCTACACCTTC; CDR3: CASSPQGNYGYTF; D: -; V: TRBV19; size: -; J: TRBJ1-2
DNA: TGCGCCAGCAGCTTGGAAACAGTCTCTGGAAACACCATATATTTT; CDR3: CASSLETVSGNTIYF; D: -; V: TRBV5-1; size: -; J: TRBJ1-3
DNA: TGTGCCAGCAGCTTAATAAACGGTGAGCAGTTCTTC; CDR3: CASSLINGEQFF; D: -; V: TRBV7-3; size: -; J: TRBJ2-1
DNA: TGCGCCAGCCAGGGGGAGTCGAACACCGGGGAGCTGTTTTTT; CDR3: CASQGESNTGELFF; D: TRBD1; V: TRBV5-1; size: -; J: TRBJ2-2
DNA: TGTGCCAGTAGTACGCCCGCCGGGGGGGACGACTATGGCTACACCTTC; CDR3: CASSTPAGGDDYGYTF; D: -; V: TRBV19; size: -; J: TRBJ1-2
DNA: TGTGCCAGTAGTACCCGGGGACTAGCGGACTACAATGAGCAGTTCTTC; CDR3: CASSTRGLADYNEQFF; D: TRBD2; V: TRBV19; size: -; J: TRBJ2-1
DNA: TGTGCCAGCAGCCCTTCGGGGGAAGCGGGAGGGTGGGGAGGCTCCTACAATGAGCAGTTCTTC; CDR3: CASSPSGEAGGWGGSYNEQFF; D: TRBD2; V: TRBV7-7; size: once; J: TRBJ2-1
DNA: TGTGCCAGTAGTGTCCTAGCGTCCAGCTCCTACAATGAGCAGTTCTTC; CDR3: CASSVLASSSYNEQFF; D: -; V: TRBV19; size: -; J: TRBJ2-1
DNA: TGTGCCAGCAGACCGGGGTGGTTATCTGGAAACACCATATATTTT; CDR3: CASRPGWLSGNTIYF; D: -; V: TRBV5-6; size: -; J: TRBJ1-3
DNA: TGTGCCAGCAGCTTCGGACAGGGGGCATCTGACTATGGCTACACCTTC; CDR3: CASSFGQGASDYGYTF; D: TRBD1; V: TRBV11-2; size: -; J: TRBJ1-2